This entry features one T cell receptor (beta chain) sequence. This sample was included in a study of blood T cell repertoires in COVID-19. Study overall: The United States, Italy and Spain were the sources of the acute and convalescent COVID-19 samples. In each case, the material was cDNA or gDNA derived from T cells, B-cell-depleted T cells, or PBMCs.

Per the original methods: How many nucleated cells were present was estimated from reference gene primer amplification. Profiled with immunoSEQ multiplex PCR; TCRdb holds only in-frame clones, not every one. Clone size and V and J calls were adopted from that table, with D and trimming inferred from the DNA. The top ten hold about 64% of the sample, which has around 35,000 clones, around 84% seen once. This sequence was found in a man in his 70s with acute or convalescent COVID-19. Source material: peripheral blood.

CDR3 nucleotides: TGTGCCAGCAGTTTGGGGCAGGGGGAACAGCCCCAGCATTTT. The encoded protein is CASSLGQGEQPQHF. This rearrangement joins TRBV28 to TRBJ1-5, with TRBD1 identical over 7 bases. The V and J ends lost 3 bases and 7 bases, in that order; junction bases with no gene match: 6. Per the germline V gene, CDR1 is MDHEN and CDR2 is SYDVKM. This CDR3 spans 14 amino acids.